Following are 2 T cell receptor beta chains from one sample sequenced in a study of Ad26.COV2.S vaccination and SARS-CoV-2 variants. Treatment meaning: around 19 received Ad26.COV2.S at low or high dose, single or two shots; several received placebo; per-sample allocation not given. All samples were drawn on day 63, counting from the first vaccine or placebo injection. The assay was immunoSEQ multiplex PCR, and TCRdb's table has in-frame clones only and misses some. Altogether around 400,000 clones are present, roughly 85% being singletons, with the ten largest covering roughly 7.4%. The material sequenced was peripheral blood, taken in a trial of Ad26.COV2.S vaccine versus placebo. The receptors shown here come from a person between 18 and 65 years old who received the Ad26.COV2.S COVID-19 vaccine or a placebo.

For the CDR3, the DNA is TGTGCCAGCAGGGAGGGGGATACGCAGTATTTT. This translates into CASREGDTQYF. The chain joins TRBV2 to TRBJ2-3; D is possibly TRBD2 (6 bases). The ends were cut back, 6 bases at V and 6 bases at J, with 7 bases in the middle. The CDR3 spans 11 residues. Germline V gives CDR1 SNHLY, CDR2 FYNNEI.

V is TRBV5-1 and J is TRBJ2-5; D gene uncertain. This CDR3 contains 13 residues. The germline V gene has CDR1 SGHRS and CDR2 YFSETQ. The V gene lost 0 bases and the J gene lost 0 bases, with 3 bases spanning the gap. The CDR3: CASSLANQETQYF. The CDR3, as DNA: TGCGCCAGCAGCTTGGCCAACCAAGAGACCCAGTACTTC. The full variable domain, rest sourced from reference TRBV5-1 and TRBJ2-5, is KAGVTQTPRYLIKTRGQQVTLSCSPISGHRSVSWYQQTPGQGLQFLFEYFSETQRNKGNFPGRFSGRQFSNSRSEMNVSTLELGDSALYLCASSLANQETQYFGPGTRLLVL.